The next 6 T cell receptor beta chains were all read from a single sample in a study of molecular identifiers for immune sequencing clone quantification. MiXCR was run by TCRdb on the PCR reads, yielding one entry per CDR3 protein. The table records about 640,000 distinct CDR3 sequences, about 20% of them present only once. Sequenced sample: naive CD8+ T cells from blood, with Jurkat cell RNA spiked in. Subset given: FACS-sorted CD8+CD4-CCR7+CD45RA+ naive T cells. The receptors come from a human donor in good health. Some libraries in this study had Jurkat cell RNA spiked in.

Concerning this clonotype: Given a much more abundant clone one base away, this may be a read error. The V gene is TRBV6-1, the J gene TRBJ2-1, with D tentatively TRBD1 (5 bases). The CDR3 loop spans 16 amino acids. V was trimmed by 8 bases and J by 8 bases, leaving 25 bases between them. Germline V gene sequence: CDR1 MNHNS, CDR2 SASEGT. CDR3 coding DNA: TGTGCCAGCTACATCCAACTCGGCAGGGCAGACGATGAGCAGTTCTTC. It encodes CASYIQLGRADDEQFF.

This clonotype has a handful of counts. The chain joins TRBV7-6 to TRBJ1-1; D remains ambiguous. Trimming left V 5 bases short and J 3 bases short, with 13 bases between. Germline values: CDR1 SGHVS, CDR2 FNYEAQ. The CDR3 covers 14 residues. The CDR3, as DNA: TGTGCCAGCAGCGGAGGTGAGGAGGACACTGAAGCTTTCTTT. Amino acids: CASSGGEEDTEAFF.

This clonotype was observed many times. The rearrangement joins TRBV13 to TRBJ2-3; TRBD2 matches at 7 bases. The CDR3 extends over 15 amino acids. Trimming at V came to 4 bases and at J to 4 bases, leaving 8 bases not matched to a gene. The V gene's germline CDR1 is PRHDT and CDR2 FYEKMQ (reference sequence). The DNA of the CDR3 is TGTGCCAGCAGCTCGCCCCGGGACTACCCAGATACGCAGTATTTT. Translation: CASSSPRDYPDTQYF.

This clonotype came up a few times. The J gene is TRBJ2-5, the V gene TRBV20-1; tentatively, D is TRBD2 (6 bases). Germline V CDR1 and CDR2: DFQATT, SNEGSKA (reference sequence). The CDR3 is 13 residues long. Trimming removed 5 bases from V and 0 bases from J, with 10 bases in between. The CDR3 sequence: CSASDYYQETQYF. As DNA, the CDR3 is TGCAGTGCTTCGGACTACTACCAAGAGACCCAGTACTTC.

At least ten counts were recorded for this clonotype. The chain carries TRBV29-1 and TRBJ1-1; TRBD1 matches 9 bases. Unmatched junction bases numbered 7, after V lost 6 bases and J lost 2 bases. The V gene's germline CDR1 is SQVTM and CDR2 ANQGSEA. The length of the CDR3 is 14 residues. DNA for the CDR3: TGCAGCGTAGCGGGACAGGGAGAAAACACTGAAGCTTTCTTT. Translated: CSVAGQGENTEAFF.

Only a few counts were recorded for this clonotype. The V and J genes are TRBV7-8 and TRBJ1-5; maybe TRBD1 (5 bases). This CDR3 is built from 15 residues. Germline lookup yields CDR1 SGHVS and CDR2 FQNEAQ. The ends were cut back, 1 base at V and 4 bases at J, with 11 bases in the middle. The CDR3 bases are TGTGCCAGCAGCTTAGGGACTCCAGGGAATCAGCCCCAGCATTTT. Residues: CASSLGTPGNQPQHF.